These 6 T cell receptor beta chains came from one sample sequenced in a study of T-cell reconstitution after alpha-beta-depleted transplantation in children. Preparation of the TCRbeta library involved a method that used unique molecular identifiers. TCRdb re-called the PCR reads through MiXCR, storing one row per CDR3 protein. The sample consists of roughly 590,000 distinct CDR3 sequences, approximately 16% of them appearing once. The sample in question was PBMCs from the stem cell graft donor, obtained from the stem cell graft. The receptor source for this set is a human donor who donated a stem cell graft to a child with acute myeloid leukemia.

This chain connects TRBV7-2 to TRBJ2-7; 12 nucleotides agree with TRBD1. The CDR3 consists of 16 residues. The trim removed 5 bases at V and 6 bases at J, leaving 11 bases unmatched. Germline V CDR1 and CDR2: SGHTA, FQGNSA. The CDR3 loop reads CASSRRGTGGFAEQYF. CDR3 DNA: TGTGCCAGCAGCCGTAGGGGGACAGGGGGCTTTGCCGAGCAGTACTTC.

This clonotype came up many times. The gene calls are TRBV20-1 and TRBJ2-7, with a possible D match to TRBD2 (5 bases). V lost 0 bases and J lost 5, with 11 bases in between. This CDR3 spans 13 amino acids. The V gene's germline CDR1 is DFQATT and CDR2 SNEGSKA (reference sequence). This CDR3 reads CSARDSGDDEQYF. As DNA, the CDR3 is TGCAGTGCTAGAGATTCCGGGGATGACGAGCAGTACTTC.

This clonotype has ten or more counts. V is TRBV5-6 and J is TRBJ2-1; 7 bases map to TRBD1. Trimming at V came to 4 bases and at J to 4 bases, leaving 14 bases not matched to a gene. Germline CDR1 SGHDT, CDR2 YYEEEE. The CDR3 extends over 17 amino acids. DNA of the CDR3: TGTGCCAGCAGCATCACTAAACAGGGGAGTGGGTACAATGAGCAGTTCTTC. This encodes CASSITKQGSGYNEQFF.

V is TRBV18 and J is TRBJ1-1; D unclear. The V and J ends lost 3 bases and 7 bases respectively, with 15 bases between them. In germline, CDR1 is KGHSH, CDR2 LQKENI. The CDR3 has 14 residues. CDR3 sequence: CASSPKVVGYEAFF. The CDR3 coding sequence is TGTGCCAGCTCACCTAAGGTAGTTGGCTATGAAGCTTTCTTT.

This chain uses TRBV18 with TRBJ1-2; no reliable D call. CDR3 length: 14 residues. Germline CDR1 is KGHSH and CDR2 is LQKENI. Trimming shortened V by 3 bases and J by 0 bases, and 8 bases separated the two germline ends. CDR3 sequence (DNA): TGTGCCAGCTCACCGACGCTAGCTAACTATGGCTACACCTTC. Residues: CASSPTLANYGYTF.

This clonotype showed up many times. V gene TRBV29-1 combines with J gene TRBJ2-1, with D possibly matching TRBD2 (6 bases). Germline V CDR1 and CDR2: SQVTM, ANQGSEA. This CDR3 has 16 amino acids. Trimming removed 3 bases at V and 6 bases at J, with 21 bases between. In DNA, the CDR3 is TGCAGCGTTGACCCTCTAGGGGCGGGGATCGGCAATGAGCAGTTCTTC. Protein product: CSVDPLGAGIGNEQFF.